This T cell receptor (beta chain) is drawn from a study of T cells expressing NK-cell markers. There are 16 residues in the CDR3. The V gene's germline CDR1 is ENHRY and CDR2 SYGVKD. From its re-call of the 5' RACE reads, TCRdb lists each CDR3 protein once, without DNA. The ten top clones account for approximately 6.8%, within a sample of 400,000 to 500,000 distinct CDR3 sequences. Sequencing was carried out using blood T cells: a sorted CD56 or NKG2C T cell subset, CD4+ or CD8+ T cells, or bulk PBMC T cells (not recorded which). This TCR came from a woman between 18 and 69 years old in good health. The J gene is TRBJ1-1, the V gene TRBV10-3; TCRdb selects TRBD1, and the lack of DNA leaves this call unchecked. CDR3 amino acids: CAISDYGQGMNTEAFF.